The present TCR beta chain was sequenced within a study of control samples from healthy donors and cancer patients. V lost 4 bases to trimming and J lost 4 bases; unmatched junction nucleotides: 8. Germline loops: CDR1 SGHNT, CDR2 YYREEE (reference sequence). This CDR3 is built from 15 residues. Clones were sequenced by immunoSEQ multiplex PCR, and TCRdb holds only the in-frame ones, with some missing. This sample has around 230,000 clones, with 85% to 95% found just once. The sequenced material came from blood. The rearrangement uses TRBV5-4 and TRBJ1-2; 9 bases map to TRBD1. This TCR was recovered from a man in his fifties or sixties in good health. The CDR3, as DNA: TGTGCCAGCAGCAGGAGCGGACAGGGGAGCTATGGCTACACCTTC. Protein sequence: CASSRSGQGSYGYTF.